This TCR beta chain was sequenced during a study of blood T cell dynamics during melanoma immunotherapy. The overall study: First-line therapy was either pembrolizumab or nivolumab with ipilimumab for metastatic melanoma.

The CDR3 covers 15 residues. Germline CDR1 MDHEN, CDR2 SYDVKM. Losses at the gene ends were 3 bases for V and 0 bases for J; bases not matched to a gene: 3. This table comes from immunoSEQ multiplex PCR, and its TCRdb copy is limited to in-frame clones, with some not included. The table includes under 9,500 clones, nearly 90% detected once. Indicated time point: week 3, after first cycle of checkpoint inhibitor. Specimen: blood, collected from a patient treated with checkpoint blockade. The V and J genes are TRBV28 and TRBJ2-7; 9 bases match TRBD1. The clonotype originates from a human donor with melanoma. Here the CDR3 DNA reads TGTGCCAGCAGTTTGACAGGGGGTAGCTCCTACGAGCAGTACTTC. This codes for CASSLTGGSSYEQYF.